Listed below are T cell receptor beta chains from one sample, sequenced in a study of response to subunit inactivated influenza vaccine. TCRdb passed the RT-PCR reads through MiXCR, listing each CDR3 protein once. The sample yields 650,000 to 800,000 distinct CDR3 sequences, approximately 14% seen once. Source: PBMCs from blood, taken approximately 15 days before vaccination. Receptors were obtained from a man between 45 and 60 years old who received an inactivated influenza vaccine. CDR3s include the opening cysteine and the closing phenylalanine or tryptophan. A D gene is named only where the DNA matches it firmly. A clone size is listed for some rows: how often the clone was seen (once, few, many), or a class if it is expanded.

D: NA
size: NA
V: TRBV18
J: TRBJ1-2
DNA: TGTGCCAGCTCACCCCAGGGAAGCGGAGGAGGCTACACCTTC
CDR3: CASSPQGSGGGYTF

D: TRBD1
size: NA
V: TRBV6-2/TRBV6-3
J: TRBJ2-5
DNA: TGTGCCAGCAGTTACTGGGGACAGGTCCAAGAGACCCAGTACTTC
CDR3: CASSYWGQVQETQYF

D: NA
size: many
V: TRBV7-2
J: TRBJ2-2
DNA: TGTGCCAGCAGCTTAGATCTCTCCGTCCGGGAGCTGTTTTTT
CDR3: CASSLDLSVRELFF

D: NA
size: many
V: TRBV5-1
J: TRBJ1-2
DNA: TGCGCCAGCAGCTTGGGTTCGGGCTATGGCTACACCTTC
CDR3: CASSLGSGYGYTF

D: NA
size: NA
V: TRBV6-1
J: TRBJ2-5
DNA: TGTGCCAGCAGGAACTCAGGTGGAGAGACCCAGTACTTC
CDR3: CASRNSGGETQYF

D: NA
size: NA
V: TRBV20-1
J: TRBJ2-7
DNA: TGCAGTGCTAGGGTTAGCGTTAGCTCCTACGAGCAGTACTTC
CDR3: CSARVSVSSYEQYF

D: TRBD1
size: NA
V: TRBV5-1
J: TRBJ2-7
DNA: TGCGCCAGCAGCCGCATCGGGACAGGATATCCCTACGAGCAGTACTTC
CDR3: CASSRIGTGYPYEQYF

D: NA
size: few
V: TRBV12-3/TRBV12-4
J: TRBJ2-5
DNA: TGTGCCAGCAGTTTACTCCCAGGGGAAGAGACCCAGTACTTC
CDR3: CASSLLPGEETQYF

D: TRBD2
size: NA
V: TRBV12-3/TRBV12-4
J: TRBJ2-5
DNA: TGTGCCAGCAGTATGGGACTAGCGGTAAAGACCCAGTACTTC
CDR3: CASSMGLAVKTQYF

D: TRBD1
size: NA
V: TRBV20-1
J: TRBJ1-2
DNA: TGCAGTGCTCTAATCTTGGACAGGGACTTCGGTGGCTACACCTTC
CDR3: CSALILDRDFGGYTF

D: NA
size: medium-sized
V: TRBV7-2
J: TRBJ2-2
DNA: TGTGCCAGCAGCTTAGGGACGGGAGTAGAGCTGTTTTTT
CDR3: CASSLGTGVELFF

D: NA
size: few
V: TRBV20-1
J: TRBJ2-7
DNA: TGCAGTGCTAGGGATTTTAGGGGACAATACGAGCAGTACTTC
CDR3: CSARDFRGQYEQYF

D: TRBD2
size: few
V: TRBV6-2/TRBV6-3
J: TRBJ2-2
DNA: TGTGCCAGCAGTTACGTGAGGGGAGGGAGCGGGGAGCTGTTTTTT
CDR3: CASSYVRGGSGELFF

D: NA
size: NA
V: TRBV6-2/TRBV6-3
J: TRBJ2-7
DNA: TGTGCCAGCAGTTTGGGGGGAACCCGGCAGTACTTC
CDR3: CASSLGGTRQYF

D: NA
size: few
V: TRBV12-3/TRBV12-4
J: TRBJ1-5
DNA: TGTGCCAGCAGTTTGGGTAGACAGGGCAATCAGCCCCAGCATTTT
CDR3: CASSLGRQGNQPQHF

D: NA
size: few
V: TRBV25-1
J: TRBJ2-5
DNA: TGTGCCAGCAGTGAAGCATCAGAGACCCAGTACTTC
CDR3: CASSEASETQYF

D: TRBD2
size: NA
V: TRBV27
J: TRBJ2-7
DNA: TGTGCCAGCAGCTACCGCGGGAGTGCCTACGAGCAGTACTTC
CDR3: CASSYRGSAYEQYF